The clone carrying this T cell receptor beta chain was recorded many times. Trimming cost V 2 bases and J 10 bases, with 9 bases left between them. This CDR3 region has 13 residues. CDR1 and CDR2 (germline): SGHTA, FQGNSA. Repertoires were generated with immunoSEQ multiplex PCR, while TCRdb's copy carries only in-frame clones and drops some. In the table there are about 20,000 clones, about 26% of which are singletons. As to treatment: randomized to nivolumab then ipilimumab (arm A) or the reverse (arm B). Patients had received no earlier DNA-damaging chemotherapy. These data belong to a study of sequential checkpoint blockade in melanoma. Overall study context: Both treatment sequences were followed by maintenance nivolumab.

The sequence came from a human donor with melanoma. The sample here was tumor tissue (inferred from file names), taken from a patient given nivolumab and ipilimumab in sequence. The chain employs TRBV7-2 and TRBJ1-6; D remains ambiguous. CDR3 sequence (DNA): TGTGCCAGCAGCTTACAGGAAGGATCACCCCTCCACTTT. Its protein product is CASSLQEGSPLHF.